This note documents a single T cell receptor beta chain sequence. What it binds is not known. From germline, CDR1 is LGHDT and CDR2 YNNKEL (reference sequence). The CDR3 runs 12 residues. V was trimmed by 3 bases and J by 6 bases, leaving 5 bases between them. This sample is drawn from a study of T cell responses to AZD1222 COVID-19 vaccine. Repertoires were generated with immunoSEQ multiplex PCR, while TCRdb's copy carries only in-frame clones and drops some. This table holds 80,000 to 100,000 clones, roughly 88% found once. Study-level findings and limits: Across the whole spike, CD4 TCRs peaked at regions 160-218 and 743-854. Mostly white British, mostly female donors; authors suggested clonal diversity may be underestimated.

The V gene is TRBV3-1 (or the pseudogene TRBV3-2), the J gene TRBJ2-2; D gene uncertain. This receptor was obtained from an adult in good health. Sequenced material: peripheral blood, taken on day 0 of MenACWY control vaccination. The CDR3 loop is CASSHVSGELFF. Here the CDR3 DNA reads TGTGCCAGCAGCCACGTTTCCGGGGAGCTGTTTTTT.